This TCR beta chain was documented in a study of PD-1 blockade in mismatch repair-deficient tumors. Method: immunoSEQ multiplex PCR; TCRdb's copy keeps in-frame clones and lacks some. There are 75,000 to 80,000 clones in the sample; approximately 80% occur only once, and about 6% lies in the top ten. The CDR3 totals 14 residues. Germline V gene sequence: CDR1 MNHEY, CDR2 SVGAGI. V was clipped by 6 bases and J by 4 bases, with 15 bases between them. The gene calls are TRBV6-5 and TRBJ1-1, with unresolved D. This sequence was found in an adult with mismatch repair-deficient cancer. This specimen consisted of peripheral blood, obtained 44 weeks after starting pembrolizumab. The CDR3 loop reads CASSLLNRGTEAFF. The CDR3 bases are TGTGCCAGCAGCCTGCTGAACCGCGGCACTGAAGCTTTCTTT.